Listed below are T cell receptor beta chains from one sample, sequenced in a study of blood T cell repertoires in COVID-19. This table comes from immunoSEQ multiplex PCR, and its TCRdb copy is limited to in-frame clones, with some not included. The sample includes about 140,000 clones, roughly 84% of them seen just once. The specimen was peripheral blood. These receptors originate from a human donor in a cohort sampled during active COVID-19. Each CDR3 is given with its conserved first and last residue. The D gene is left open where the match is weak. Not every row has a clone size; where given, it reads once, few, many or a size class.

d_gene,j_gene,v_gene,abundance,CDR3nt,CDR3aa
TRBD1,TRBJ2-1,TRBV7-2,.,TGTGCCAGCAGGAGGACAGGGGCCTACAATGAGCAGTTCTTC,CASRRTGAYNEQFF
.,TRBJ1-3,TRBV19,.,TGTGCCAGTAGTATACTCAGGGGCCTAGGAAACACCATATATTTT,CASSILRGLGNTIYF
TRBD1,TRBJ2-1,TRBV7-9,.,TGTGCCAGCAGCCTGGGGGACAGGGGGTTCGATGAGCAGTTCTTC,CASSLGDRGFDEQFF
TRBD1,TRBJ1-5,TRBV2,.,TGTGCCAGCAGCGCCCAGGGGGGAGGATTATTAAGCAATCAGCCCCAGCATTTT,CASSAQGGGLLSNQPQHF
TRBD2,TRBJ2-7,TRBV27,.,TGTGCCAGCAGTTCGACCACCCGGCTAGCGGGGACCTACTACGAGCAGTACTTC,CASSSTTRLAGTYYEQYF
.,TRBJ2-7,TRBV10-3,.,TGTGCCATCAGTTCTAGATCCATCTACGAGCAGTACTTC,CAISSRSIYEQYF
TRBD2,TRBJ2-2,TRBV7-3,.,TGTGCCAGCCTAACTAGCGGGGATAGCACCGGGGAGCTGTTTTTT,CASLTSGDSTGELFF
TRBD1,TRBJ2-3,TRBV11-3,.,TGTGCCAGCAGCTTAGATGGGACAGTTGGAGATACGCAGTATTTT,CASSLDGTVGDTQYF
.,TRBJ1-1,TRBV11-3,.,TGTGCCAGCAGCTCCACGGTAGGGGAGAACACTGAAGCTTTCTTT,CASSSTVGENTEAFF
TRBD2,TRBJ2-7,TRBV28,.,TGTGCCAGCAGTCCTACTCGCGGGGGGGCCCGAGAGCAGTACTTC,CASSPTRGGAREQYF
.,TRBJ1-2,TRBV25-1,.,TGTGCCAGCAGTGAAGGCCGTCCGCGAGGCTATGGCTACACCTTC,CASSEGRPRGYGYTF
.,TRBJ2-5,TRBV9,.,TGTGCCAGCAGCGCAAATCAAGAGACCCAGTACTTC,CASSANQETQYF
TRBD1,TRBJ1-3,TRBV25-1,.,TGTGCCAGCAGTGAAACAGGGGGCATTTGGGACACCATATATTTT,CASSETGGIWDTIYF
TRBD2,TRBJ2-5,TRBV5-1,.,TGCGCCAGCAGCCGCGGGGGGGACCCACAAGAGACCCAGTACTTC,CASSRGGDPQETQYF
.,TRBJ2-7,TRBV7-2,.,TGTGCCAGCAGCCTGGGGGGGGCCAGCAATTCCTACGAGCAGTACTTC,CASSLGGASNSYEQYF
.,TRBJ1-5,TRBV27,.,TGTGCCAGCAGTTTAGGGCAGAAGTTTAATCAGCCCCAGCATTTT,CASSLGQKFNQPQHF
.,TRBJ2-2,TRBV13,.,TGTGCCAGCAGGCGTAGGGCGGGGAACACCGGGGAGCTGTTTTTT,CASRRRAGNTGELFF
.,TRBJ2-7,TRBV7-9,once,TGTGCCAGCAGCTTATCGGATTTTCCTCCGCGGAACTTC,CASSLSDFPPRNF
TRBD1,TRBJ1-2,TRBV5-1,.,TGCGCCAGCAGCTTATCCGGGACAGGGAACTATGGCTACACCTTC,CASSLSGTGNYGYTF
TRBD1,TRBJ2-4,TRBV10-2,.,TGCGCCAGCAGTTCCACCGGGACAGTGACCAAAAACATTCAGTACTTC,CASSSTGTVTKNIQYF
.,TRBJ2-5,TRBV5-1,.,TGCGCCAGCAGCCCATCACAAGAGACCCAGTACTTC,CASSPSQETQYF
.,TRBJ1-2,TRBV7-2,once,TGTGCCAGCAGCGACGGCCAGGGTTTCTATGGCTACACCTTC,CASSDGQGFYGYTF
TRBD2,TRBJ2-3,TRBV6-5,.,TGTGCCAGCACGCGCGGGGGGGGCTCAGATACGCAGTATTTT,CASTRGGGSDTQYF
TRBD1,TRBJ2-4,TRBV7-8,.,TGTGCCAGCAGCTTAGGGACAGGGGTTCAGTACTTC,CASSLGTGVQYF
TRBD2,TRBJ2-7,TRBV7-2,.,TGTGCCAGCAGCTTGAGCGGGGGGGCCTACGAGCAGTACTTC,CASSLSGGAYEQYF
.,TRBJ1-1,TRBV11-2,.,TGTGCCAGCAGCTCACGGACTGTGGGTAACACTGAAGCTTTCTTT,CASSSRTVGNTEAFF
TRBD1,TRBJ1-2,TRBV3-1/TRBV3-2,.,TGTGCCAGCAGCCAAGGGGGACAGGGTTATGGCTACACCTTC,CASSQGGQGYGYTF
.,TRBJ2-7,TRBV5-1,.,TGCGCCAGCAGCTCGGGACTTCCTTCCTACGAGCAGTACTTC,CASSSGLPSYEQYF
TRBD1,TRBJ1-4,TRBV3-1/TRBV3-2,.,TGTGCCAGCAGCCCCTCAGACAGGGAAGGCGAAAAACTGTTTTTT,CASSPSDREGEKLFF
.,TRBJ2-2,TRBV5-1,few,TGCGCCAGCAGACGGGACATCGGGGAGCTGTTTTTT,CASRRDIGELFF
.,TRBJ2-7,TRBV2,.,TGTGCCACCACTAGCTCCTACGAGCAGTACTTC,CATTSSYEQYF
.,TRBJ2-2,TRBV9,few,TGTGCCAGCAACATAGCACCCACCGGGGAGCTGTTTTTT,CASNIAPTGELFF
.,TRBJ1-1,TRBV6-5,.,TGTGCCAGCAGAAAGTGGACAGAAATGTACACTGAAGCTTTCTTT,CASRKWTEMYTEAFF
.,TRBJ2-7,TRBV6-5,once,TGTGCCAGCAGTTACTCGAGTCGGGGGAGCTCCTACGAGCAGTACTTC,CASSYSSRGSSYEQYF
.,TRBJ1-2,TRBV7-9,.,TGTGCCAGCAGCCCCGGGGCTAACTATGGCTACACCTTC,CASSPGANYGYTF
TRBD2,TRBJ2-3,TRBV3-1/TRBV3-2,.,TGTGCCAGCAGCCAAGCAACTAGCGGGGGGGAAGGTACGCAGTATTTT,CASSQATSGGEGTQYF
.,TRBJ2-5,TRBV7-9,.,TGTGCCAGCAACTTAGGGGGGCCGATTAGGGGAGAGACCCAGTACTTC,CASNLGGPIRGETQYF
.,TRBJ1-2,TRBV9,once,TGTGCCAGCAGTCTCACACAGGGACATGGCTACACCTTC,CASSLTQGHGYTF
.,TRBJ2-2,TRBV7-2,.,TGTGCCAGCAGCTCTCGATCGAGGGGGGAGCTGTTTTTT,CASSSRSRGELFF
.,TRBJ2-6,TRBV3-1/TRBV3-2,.,TGTGCCAGCAGCCCAGGTCAGTTCTTTGGGGCCAACGTCCTGACTTTC,CASSPGQFFGANVLTF
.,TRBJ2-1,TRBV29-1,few,TGCAGCGGACGACAGAAAGACAATGAGCAGTTCTTC,CSGRQKDNEQFF